This TCR beta chain was observed in a study of blood T cell repertoires in COVID-19. Study as a whole: COVID-19 samples, acute and convalescent, were from the United States, Italy and Spain. PBMCs, B-cell-depleted T cells, or T cells provided the cDNA or gDNA that made up the material.

J gave up 8 bases and V 2 bases, and 13 bases lay outside the gene matches. CDR1 PRHDT and CDR2 FYEKMQ come from the germline V gene (reference sequence). This CDR3 region has 18 residues. Authors' data handling: The assay estimated nucleated cells by amplifying reference gene primers. TCRdb keeps only in-frame clones here, not all; method: immunoSEQ multiplex PCR. That table gives V, J and clone size, and the DNA gave D and trimming. The table has fewer than 200,000 clones, more than 80% seen once. The TCR originated in a woman aged 55 to 70 with acute or convalescent COVID-19. J is TRBJ2-1 and V is TRBV13; 12 bases match TRBD2. The sample consisted of peripheral blood. The CDR3 region is CASSLNPLTSGRYYEQFF. The CDR3 DNA sequence: TGTGCCAGCAGCTTAAACCCCCTGACTAGCGGGAGATATTATGAGCAGTTCTTC.